These T cell receptor beta chains were read from a single sample in a study of response to subunit inactivated influenza vaccine. TCRdb reprocessed the RT-PCR reads via MiXCR and lists one record per CDR3 protein. Of under 850,000 distinct CDR3 sequences in the sample, less than 20% were seen once. The sequencing used PBMCs from blood, collected less than 6 days after vaccination. Source of these receptors: a man aged 45-65 years who received an inactivated influenza vaccine. Both conserved end residues are trimmed from each CDR3. The D gene is left open where the match is weak. The size entry is marked missing in some rows and otherwise reads once, few, many or a size class.

TRBV20-1	TRBJ2-7	few	-	SAWDGSYEQY
TRBV29-1	TRBJ2-7	-	-	SVEGGRGVHEQY
TRBV5-5	TRBJ2-1	few	-	ASSLGAGNVGYNEQF
TRBV4-1	TRBJ2-3	few	-	ASSLTGGGNTDTQY
TRBV28	TRBJ2-5	-	-	ASSFPGGRRETQY
TRBV12-3/TRBV12-4	TRBJ2-2	few	-	ASSLYIGELF
TRBV5-1	TRBJ2-5	few	-	ASSLEALYTQETQY
TRBV15	TRBJ2-1	few	TRBD1	ATSPRQGGNEQF
TRBV29-1	TRBJ2-3	many	TRBD1	SVEDPRGRGLDTQY
TRBV6-2/TRBV6-3	TRBJ1-5	-	TRBD1	ASSYRGTAYNQPQH
TRBV7-8	TRBJ2-7	few	-	ASSSIGLNYEQY
TRBV5-4	TRBJ2-7	-	TRBD2	ASSSGTNYEQY
TRBV29-1	TRBJ2-7	many	TRBD1	SVVLLGTGNNEQY
TRBV6-1	TRBJ2-7	-	-	ASSPRNSLYEQY
TRBV28	TRBJ2-5	-	-	ASSFSPVRADQETQY
TRBV9	TRBJ1-1	-	-	ASSVGGGGTEAF
TRBV11-2	TRBJ2-3	-	-	ASSLDPSNTDTQY
TRBV29-1	TRBJ2-5	-	-	SVEVAGYQETQY
TRBV5-1	TRBJ1-4	-	-	ASSLVGGTNEKLF